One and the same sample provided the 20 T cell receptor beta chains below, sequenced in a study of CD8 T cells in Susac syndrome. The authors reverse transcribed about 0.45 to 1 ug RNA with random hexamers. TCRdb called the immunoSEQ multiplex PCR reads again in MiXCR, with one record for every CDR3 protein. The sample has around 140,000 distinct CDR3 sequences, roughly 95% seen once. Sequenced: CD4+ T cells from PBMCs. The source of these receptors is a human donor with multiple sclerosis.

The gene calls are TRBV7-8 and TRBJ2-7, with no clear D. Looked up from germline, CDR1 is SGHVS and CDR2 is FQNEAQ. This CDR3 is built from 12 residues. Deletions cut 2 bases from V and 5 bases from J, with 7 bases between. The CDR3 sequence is CASSLNANEQYF. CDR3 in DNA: TGTGCCAGCAGCTTAAACGCCAACGAGCAGTACTTC.

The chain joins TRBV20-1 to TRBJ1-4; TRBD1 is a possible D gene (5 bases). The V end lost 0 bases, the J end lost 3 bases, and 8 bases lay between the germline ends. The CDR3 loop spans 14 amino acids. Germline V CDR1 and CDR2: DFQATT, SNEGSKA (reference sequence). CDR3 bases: TGCAGTGCTAGAGATCAGGGACCTAATGAAAAACTGTTTTTT. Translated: CSARDQGPNEKLFF.

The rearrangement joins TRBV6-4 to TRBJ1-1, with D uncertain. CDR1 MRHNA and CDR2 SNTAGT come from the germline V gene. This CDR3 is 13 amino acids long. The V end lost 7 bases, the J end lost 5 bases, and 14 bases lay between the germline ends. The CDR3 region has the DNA TGTGCCAGCACTGAGGGTATAATGACTGAAGCTTTCTTT. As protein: CASTEGIMTEAFF.

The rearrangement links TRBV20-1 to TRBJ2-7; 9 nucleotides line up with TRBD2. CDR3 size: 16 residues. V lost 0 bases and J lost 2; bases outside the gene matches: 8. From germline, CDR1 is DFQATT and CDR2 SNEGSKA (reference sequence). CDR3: CSAREYIAGAPYEQYF. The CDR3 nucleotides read TGCAGTGCTAGAGAGTATATAGCGGGAGCCCCCTACGAGCAGTACTTC.

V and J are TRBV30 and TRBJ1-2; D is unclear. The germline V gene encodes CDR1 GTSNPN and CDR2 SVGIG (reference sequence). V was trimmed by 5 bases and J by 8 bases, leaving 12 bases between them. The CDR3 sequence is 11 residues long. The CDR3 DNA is TGTGCCTGGTCGGTTCTAGAAGGCTACACCTTC. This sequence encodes CAWSVLEGYTF. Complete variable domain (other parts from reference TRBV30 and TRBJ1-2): SQTIHQWPATLVQPVGSPLSLECTVEGTSNPNLYWYRQAAGRGLQLLFYSVGIGQISSEVPQNLSASRPQDRQFILSSKKLLLSDSGFYLCAWSVLEGYTFGSGTRLTVV.

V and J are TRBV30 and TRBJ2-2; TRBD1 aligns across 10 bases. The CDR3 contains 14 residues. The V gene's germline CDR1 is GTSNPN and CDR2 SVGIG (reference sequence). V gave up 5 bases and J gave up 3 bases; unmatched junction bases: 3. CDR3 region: CAWGQGVDTGELFF. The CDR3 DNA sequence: TGTGCCTGGGGACAGGGGGTCGACACCGGGGAGCTGTTTTTT. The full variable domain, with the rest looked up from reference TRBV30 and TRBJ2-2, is SQTIHQWPATLVQPVGSPLSLECTVEGTSNPNLYWYRQAAGRGLQLLFYSVGIGQISSEVPQNLSASRPQDRQFILSSKKLLLSDSGFYLCAWGQGVDTGELFFGEGSRLTVL.

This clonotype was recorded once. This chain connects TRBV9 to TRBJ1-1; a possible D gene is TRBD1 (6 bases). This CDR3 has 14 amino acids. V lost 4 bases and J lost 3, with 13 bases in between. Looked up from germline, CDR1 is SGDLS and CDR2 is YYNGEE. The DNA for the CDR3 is TGTGCCAGCAGCTCTGTGGCAGGGGACACTGAAGCTTTCTTT. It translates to CASSSVAGDTEAFF.

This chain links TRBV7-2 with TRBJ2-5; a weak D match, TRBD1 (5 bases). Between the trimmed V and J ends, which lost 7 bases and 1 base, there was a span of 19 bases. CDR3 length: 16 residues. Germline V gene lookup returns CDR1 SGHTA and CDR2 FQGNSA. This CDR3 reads CASTAPFGARQETQYF. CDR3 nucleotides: TGTGCCAGCACCGCCCCCTTTGGGGCCCGCCAAGAGACCCAGTACTTC.

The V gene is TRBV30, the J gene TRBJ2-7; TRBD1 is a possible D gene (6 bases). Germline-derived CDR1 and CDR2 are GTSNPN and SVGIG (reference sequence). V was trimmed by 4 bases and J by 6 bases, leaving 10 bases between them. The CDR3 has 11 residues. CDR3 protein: CAWNRESEQYF. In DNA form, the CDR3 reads TGTGCCTGGAACAGGGAATCCGAGCAGTACTTC. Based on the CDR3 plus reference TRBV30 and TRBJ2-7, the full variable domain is SQTIHQWPATLVQPVGSPLSLECTVEGTSNPNLYWYRQAAGRGLQLLFYSVGIGQISSEVPQNLSASRPQDRQFILSSKKLLLSDSGFYLCAWNRESEQYFGPGTRLTVT.

In DNA form, the CDR3 reads TGCAGCGTCACAGGGGTCCTTAACTATGGCTACACCTTC. This codes for CSVTGVLNYGYTF. The chain recombines TRBV29-1 with TRBJ1-2; 7 nucleotides line up with TRBD1. V gave up 6 bases and J gave up 1 base; unmatched junction bases: 5. The germline gives CDR1 SQVTM, CDR2 ANQGSEA. There are 13 residues in the CDR3.

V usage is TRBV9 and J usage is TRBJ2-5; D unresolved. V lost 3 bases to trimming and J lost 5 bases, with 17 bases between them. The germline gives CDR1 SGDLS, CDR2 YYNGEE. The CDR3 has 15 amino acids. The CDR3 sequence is CASSAGPSTRETQYF. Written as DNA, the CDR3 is TGTGCCAGCAGCGCCGGACCCTCAACCAGGGAGACCCAGTACTTC. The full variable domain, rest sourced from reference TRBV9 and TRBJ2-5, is DSGVTQTPKHLITATGQRVTLRCSPRSGDLSVYWYQQSLDQGLQFLIQYYNGEERAKGNILERFSAQQFPDLHSELNLSSLELGDSALYFCASSAGPSTRETQYFGPGTRLLVL.

CDR3 coding DNA: TGCAGTGCTAGAGCTCCCCCCGGGGCGGGCCTCTCCTACGAGCAGTACTTC. Translation: CSARAPPGAGLSYEQYF. This sequence joins TRBV20-1 and TRBJ2-7; D tentatively reads TRBD1 or TRBD2 (5 bases each). Germline values: CDR1 DFQATT, CDR2 SNEGSKA (reference sequence). CDR3 length: 17 amino acids. Trimming shortened V by 1 base and J by 0 bases, and 19 bases separated the two germline ends.

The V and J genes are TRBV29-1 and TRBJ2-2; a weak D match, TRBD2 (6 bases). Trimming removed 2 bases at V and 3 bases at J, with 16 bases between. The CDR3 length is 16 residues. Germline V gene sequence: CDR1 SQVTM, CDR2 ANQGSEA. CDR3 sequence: CSVESRRGRYTGELFF. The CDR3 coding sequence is TGCAGCGTTGAAAGTCGGCGGGGAAGATACACCGGGGAGCTGTTTTTT.

The CDR3 DNA sequence: TGCAGTGCTGTGGAAACTAGCGGGAGGGCCTCTCTCTACGAGCAGTACTTC. It translates to CSAVETSGRASLYEQYF. The gene calls are TRBV20-1 and TRBJ2-7, with 13 bases matching TRBD2. Germline CDR1 DFQATT, CDR2 SNEGSKA (reference sequence). This CDR3 is 17 amino acids long. The V gene end was trimmed by 5 bases and the J gene end by 3 bases; junction bases not matched to a gene: 13.

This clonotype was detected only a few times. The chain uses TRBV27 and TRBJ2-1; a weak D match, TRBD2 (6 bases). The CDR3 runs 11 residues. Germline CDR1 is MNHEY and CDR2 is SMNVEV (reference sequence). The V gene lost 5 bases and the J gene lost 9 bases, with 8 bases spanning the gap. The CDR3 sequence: CASSRGGEQFF. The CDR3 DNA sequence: TGTGCCAGCAGTAGGGGAGGTGAGCAGTTCTTC.

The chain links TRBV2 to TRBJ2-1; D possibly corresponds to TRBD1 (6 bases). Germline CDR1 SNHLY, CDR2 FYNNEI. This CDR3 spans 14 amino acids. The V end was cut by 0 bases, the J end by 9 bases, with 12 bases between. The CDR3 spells CASSEALGTSEQFF. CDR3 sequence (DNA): TGTGCCAGCAGTGAAGCGCTGGGGACAAGTGAGCAGTTCTTC.

CDR3 nucleotides: TGTGCCAGCCGGGAGGCTAGGAGCTCCTACGAGCAGTACTTC. Translated, it gives CASREARSSYEQYF. The chain carries TRBV11-1 and TRBJ2-7; 7 bases align to TRBD2. Germline V gene data show CDR1 as SGHAT and CDR2 as FQDESV (reference sequence). J was trimmed by 0 bases and V by 8 bases; bases with no gene match: 7. The CDR3 spans 14 residues.

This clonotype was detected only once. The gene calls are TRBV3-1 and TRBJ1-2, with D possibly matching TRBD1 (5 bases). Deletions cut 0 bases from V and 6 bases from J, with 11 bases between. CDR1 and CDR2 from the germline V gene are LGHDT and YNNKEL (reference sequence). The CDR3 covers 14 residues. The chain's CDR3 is CASSQDRRVDGYTF. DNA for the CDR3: TGTGCCAGCAGCCAAGATCGCAGGGTCGATGGCTACACCTTC.

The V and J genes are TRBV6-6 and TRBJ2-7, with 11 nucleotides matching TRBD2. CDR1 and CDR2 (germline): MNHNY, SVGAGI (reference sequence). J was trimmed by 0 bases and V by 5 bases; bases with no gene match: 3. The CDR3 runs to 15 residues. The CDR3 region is CASSLTSGSSYEQYF. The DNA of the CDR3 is TGTGCCAGCAGTCTTACTAGCGGGAGCTCCTACGAGCAGTACTTC.

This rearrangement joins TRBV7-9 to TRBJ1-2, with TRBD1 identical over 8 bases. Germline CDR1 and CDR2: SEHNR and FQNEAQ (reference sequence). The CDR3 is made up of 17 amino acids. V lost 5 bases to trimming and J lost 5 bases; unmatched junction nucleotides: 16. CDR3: CASSNSGQGNLGYGYTF. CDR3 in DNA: TGTGCCAGCAGCAACTCCGGACAGGGTAACTTGGGATATGGCTACACCTTC.